The next 9 T cell receptor beta chains were all read from a single sample in a study of human T cells and chemical hapten exposure. TCRdb recomputed calls from the 5' RACE reads with MiXCR, one row per CDR3 protein. The repertoire holds 130,000 or so distinct CDR3 sequences, with roughly 4% as singletons. Total RNA was extracted from unfractionated whole blood. All receptors come from a female donor in good health.

This clonotype has ten or more counts. The chain joins TRBV7-6 to TRBJ1-4; D call uncertain. The V end was cut by 5 bases, the J end by 12 bases, with 22 bases between. Germline loops: CDR1 SGHVS, CDR2 FNYEAQ. CDR3 size: 15 residues. The chain's CDR3 is CASSIRGRPIGELFF. The CDR3 bases are TGTGCCAGCAGCATACGAGGACGGCCAATCGGGGAACTGTTTTTT.

This clonotype was counted at least ten times. The V call is TRBV29-1, the J call TRBJ2-1, with D possibly TRBD2 on 6 matching bases. This CDR3 region has 12 residues. Germline CDR1 SQVTM, CDR2 ANQGSEA. The V gene lost 7 bases and the J gene lost 7 bases, with 14 bases spanning the gap. CDR3 in amino acids: CSALGGRNEQFF. The CDR3 coding sequence is TGCAGCGCCCTGGGGGGTAGGAATGAGCAGTTCTTC.

Many counts were recorded for this clonotype. CDR3 nucleotides: TGTGCCAGCAGTTTCGGGGCCCAATCCTACGAGCAGTACTTC. This codes for CASSFGAQSYEQYF. The chain combines TRBV12-3 or TRBV12-4 with TRBJ2-7, with D possibly called TRBD1 or TRBD2 (5 bases each). CDR3 length: 14 amino acids. Trimming took off 3 bases at V and 1 base at J, with 10 bases between the two ends.

The gene calls are TRBV7-2 and TRBJ1-1, with D unclear. The CDR3 has 13 residues. V was pared by 4 bases and J by 4 bases, with 10 bases between. Germline CDR1 and CDR2: SGHTA and FQGNSA. CDR3 amino acids: CASSCYRGTEAFF. For the CDR3, the DNA is TGTGCCAGCAGCTGTTACCGGGGCACTGAAGCTTTCTTT.

A few counts support this clonotype. V gene TRBV7-9 combines with J gene TRBJ2-5; 7 positions match TRBD2. CDR1 is SEHNR, CDR2 FQNEAQ, per germline (reference sequence). The CDR3 covers 15 residues. V gave up 3 bases and J gave up 2 bases; unmatched junction bases: 6. CDR3 protein: CASSFMGGEQETQYF. DNA of the CDR3: TGTGCCAGCAGCTTCATGGGGGGGGAGCAAGAGACCCAGTACTTC.

This clonotype was counted at least ten times. The chain has TRBV28 and TRBJ1-1; D unresolved. The CDR3 is 15 residues long. Trimming cost V 0 bases and J 0 bases, with 8 bases left between them. Germline V gene data show CDR1 as MDHEN and CDR2 as SYDVKM. For the CDR3, the DNA is TGTGCCAGCAGTTTATGGTGGTCAATGAACACTGAAGCTTTCTTT. Translating gives CASSLWWSMNTEAFF.

V is TRBV7-2 and J is TRBJ2-3; 9 bases map to TRBD2. J was trimmed by 5 bases and V by 5 bases; bases with no gene match: 11. Germline V gene data show CDR1 as SGHTA and CDR2 as FQGNSA. CDR3 length: 16 residues. The DNA of the CDR3 is TGTGCCAGCAGCCCCGTTGGCGGGGGGGTTGTAGATACGCAGTATTTT. Amino acids: CASSPVGGGVVDTQYF.

This clonotype came up many times. The rearrangement joins TRBV6-1 to TRBJ1-5; TRBD1 is a possible D gene (6 bases). From germline, CDR1 is MNHNS and CDR2 SASEGT. The CDR3 sequence is 16 residues long. V dropped 4 bases and J dropped 2 bases, with 15 bases sitting between them. The CDR3 spells CASSAREGVGNQPQHF. The CDR3 DNA reads as TGTGCCAGCAGTGCCCGGGAGGGGGTCGGCAATCAGCCCCAGCATTTT.

This clonotype appeared many times. J is TRBJ1-4 and V is TRBV27; 9 bases fit TRBD1. The trim removed 5 bases at V and 6 bases at J, leaving 4 bases unmatched. Germline loops: CDR1 MNHEY, CDR2 SMNVEV (reference sequence). The CDR3 is 14 residues long. CDR3 in DNA: TGTGCCAGCAGTCCGTGGACAGGGGATGAAAAACTGTTTTTT. Amino acids: CASSPWTGDEKLFF.